This TCR beta chain emerged from a study of blood T cell repertoires in COVID-19 (dated by TCRdb to about 2020). General notes on the study: Samples covering the acute and convalescent phases of COVID-19 were provided by collaborators in the United States, Italy and Spain. The material from the prospective study consisted of cDNA or gDNA derived from T cells, B-cell-depleted T cells, or PBMCs. Deeply sampled blood TCRbeta repertoires from subjects exposed to, actively infected with, or recovered from COVID-19 were included in the dataset. The repertoires were released in a freely available public database intended as a resource for research on the immune response to SARS-CoV-2. The samples were drawn from two sources: the first 160 participants of the ongoing ImmuneRACE study, and 950 to 1,500 subjects contributed by 6 global collaborators. A de-identified subject ID, COVID-19 status, age in years and sex were almost always included in the sample metadata. Where available, HLA class I and class II types were taken from metadata supplied by the sample provider and were not determined by assay-based typing. What the work shows at the level of the full study, not this receptor alone: Clinical and demographic metadata were provided uncurated, with the amount varying by source and participant.

TCRbeta CDR3 regions were amplified from genomic DNA by means of the immunoSEQ Assay, a bias-controlled multiplex PCR. As for the original processing: The number of nucleated cells in each sample was estimated from the amplification of reference gene primers within the assay. To quantify the absolute abundance of each unique TCRbeta CDR3 rearrangement, sequence reads were collapsed and filtered. For each sample, productive Simpson clonality was calculated as the square root of Simpson's diversity index across productive rearrangements. TCRdb mirrors the immuneACCESS table, restricted to in-frame sequences. Some clones are absent from its copies; in checked studies, under half trace to an unresolved V gene, and the reason for the others is unknown. The V and J calls and clone size are taken from that table; D and trimming were inferred from the DNA. The sample includes 200,000 to 300,000 clones, with roughly 91% observed a single time. The ten largest clones capture around 4% of the sample.

The germline V gene specifies SGHNT as CDR1 and YENEEA as CDR2. V trim: 4 bases; J trim: 3 bases; unmatched bases: 7. The CDR3 holds 15 amino acids from the cysteine to the phenylalanine. Kept here is only the CDR3 DNA, which spans 45 bases and is read in frame from base 1. Participants in the prospective study were enrolled through a virtual design, were aged roughly 18 to 100 years, and lived in approximately 24 United States geographic areas. Cohort assignment in the prospective study relied on participant-reported clinical history from a screening survey and a study questionnaire. Each participant in the prospective study had whole blood, serum and a nasopharyngeal or oropharyngeal swab collected by mobile phlebotomists. Prospective study participants could optionally give additional blood draws and questionnaires over an approximately two-month period. Before DNA extraction, blood samples from the prospective study were shipped at room temperature or frozen.

About this clone itself: What antigen it recognizes has not been identified. Nothing much larger sits one base from this clone, and base qualities are not available.

Recombination joined TRBV11-3 with TRBJ2-3; 7 central bases correspond to TRBD1. The clonotype originates from a woman younger than 45 with acute COVID-19. Sequenced: PBMCs or T cells enriched from blood (not recorded which). The base sequence is TGTGCCAGCAGCTACCGGGACAGCGTTACAGATACGCAGTATTTT. Its translation is CASSYRDSVTDTQYF.